Described below is a single T cell receptor beta chain sequence and its context. No antigen is known for it. V was cut by 5 bases and J by 5 bases, with 12 bases left in between. The CDR3 is 13 amino acids. Germline CDR1 SEHNR, CDR2 FQNEAQ (reference sequence). Data came from immunoSEQ multiplex PCR; TCRdb stores just in-frame clones and leaves some out. The table shows 150,000 to 200,000 clones, with roughly 91% occurring only once. These data originate in a study of T cell responses to AZD1222 COVID-19 vaccine. Overall study findings and caveats: Nearly half of spike-specific TCRs reportedly target unmutated variant regions. Among those given AZD1222, only five to seven were seropositive at baseline.

Second-dose intervals near 4 or 12 weeks were combined. The TCR was taken from an adult who received the AZD1222 COVID-19 vaccine. Material: peripheral blood, obtained 28 days after the second AZD1222 dose. J is TRBJ1-2 and V is TRBV7-9; tentatively, D is TRBD1 (5 bases). CDR3 DNA: TGTGCCAGCAGCCCAGTGACAGTTTATGGCTACACCTTC. Translation gives CASSPVTVYGYTF.